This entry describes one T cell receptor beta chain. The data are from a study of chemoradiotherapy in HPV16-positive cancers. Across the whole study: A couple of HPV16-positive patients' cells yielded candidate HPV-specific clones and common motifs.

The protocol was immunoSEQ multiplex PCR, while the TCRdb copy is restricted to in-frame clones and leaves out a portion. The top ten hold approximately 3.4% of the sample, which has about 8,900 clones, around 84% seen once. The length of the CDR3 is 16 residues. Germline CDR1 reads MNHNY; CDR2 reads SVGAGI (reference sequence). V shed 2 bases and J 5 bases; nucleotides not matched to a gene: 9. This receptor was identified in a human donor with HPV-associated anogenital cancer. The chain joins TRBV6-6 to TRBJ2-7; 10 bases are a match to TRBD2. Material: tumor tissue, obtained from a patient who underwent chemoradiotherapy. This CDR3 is CASSYTPSGSINEQYF. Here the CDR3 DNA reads TGTGCCAGCAGTTACACCCCTAGCGGGAGTATCAACGAGCAGTACTTC.